This T cell receptor (beta chain) is drawn from a study of CD8+ T cells in alopecia areata. Overall study context: Administration of oral tofacitinib to treated patients was at 5 to 10 mg twice daily. Findings of the study overall: Relative to mice, TCR sharing across patients was less clear, a difference possibly HLA-related. Tofacitinib delivered significant drops in scalp clonality and in expanded CD8+ clones among the top 100.

Reverse transcription of extracted RNA yielded cDNA, which provided the sequencing template. Method: immunoSEQ multiplex PCR; TCRdb's copy keeps in-frame clones and lacks some. Among 75,000 to 80,000 clones listed, roughly 66% were seen once. To note about this clone: Its antigen is still unknown.

V was shortened by 5 bases and J by 3 bases, with 10 bases between the two germline ends. This CDR3 region has 13 residues. The germline V gene has CDR1 SEHNR and CDR2 FQNEAQ (reference sequence). Treatment: oral pan-JAK inhibitor, 5-10 mg twice daily. The starting material was CD8+ T cells sorted from blood, obtained at week 24, from a patient treated with tofacitinib. The chain is built from TRBV7-9 and TRBJ2-5; D not resolved. This sequence was found in a human donor with alopecia areata. CDR3 sequence (DNA): TGTGCCAGCAGCCCGCCAGCTGAAGAGACCCAGTACTTC. This codes for CASSPPAEETQYF.